These 31 T cell receptor beta chains were all obtained from the same sample, sequenced in a study of blood T cell repertoires in COVID-19. Assay used: immunoSEQ multiplex PCR; TCRdb lists only in-frame clones, some missing. The table records approximately 150,000 clones, approximately 73% of them present only once. The sequencing input was peripheral blood. The receptor set was obtained from a man aged 60 to 75 with acute or convalescent COVID-19.

The J gene is TRBJ2-7, the V gene TRBV3-1 (or the pseudogene TRBV3-2); 10 bases fit TRBD2. The CDR3 consists of 15 residues. Germline V gene lookup returns CDR1 LGHDT and CDR2 YNNKEL (reference sequence). V was pared by 2 bases and J by 1 base, with 2 bases of the junction left unmatched. CDR3 sequence reads: CASSQLAGASYEQYF. DNA of the CDR3: TGTGCCAGCAGCCAACTAGCGGGAGCTTCCTACGAGCAGTACTTC.

This rearrangement joins TRBV19 to TRBJ2-1; 8 bases line up with TRBD2. V lost 5 bases and J lost 0; bases outside the gene matches: 9. Germline V gene data show CDR1 as LNHDA and CDR2 as SQIVND (reference sequence). The CDR3 covers 17 residues. The CDR3: CASSPGLAQSSYNEQFF. Here the CDR3 DNA reads TGTGCCAGTAGTCCCGGACTAGCCCAGAGCTCCTACAATGAGCAGTTCTTC.

The V call is TRBV5-4, the J call TRBJ2-7, with D possibly being TRBD2 (6 bases). V lost 4 bases, J lost 0 bases, and 11 bases lay in between. Germline values: CDR1 SGHNT, CDR2 YYREEE (reference sequence). The CDR3 runs to 14 residues. DNA of the CDR3: TGTGCCAGCAGCCGGCGGGATGTCTCCTACGAGCAGTACTTC. Translation: CASSRRDVSYEQYF.

The chain has TRBV5-1 and TRBJ2-7, with 10 nucleotides matching TRBD1. CDR1 and CDR2 (germline): SGHRS, YFSETQ. The CDR3 runs to 15 residues. After removal of 0 bases from V and 4 bases from J, the junction contained 4 bases not matched to a gene. Here the CDR3 reads CASSLAMGQGYEQYF. Here the CDR3 DNA reads TGCGCCAGCAGCTTGGCCATGGGACAGGGGTACGAGCAGTACTTC.

The rearrangement joins TRBV18 to TRBJ2-6, with D possibly TRBD2 on 5 matching bases. The germline CDR1 and CDR2 sequences are KGHSH and LQKENI. This CDR3 contains 16 residues. V lost 5 bases to trimming and J lost 2 bases, with 13 bases between them. The CDR3 here is CASSLPLRAGANVLTF. CDR3 coding DNA: TGTGCCAGCTCATTACCCCTGAGGGCTGGGGCCAACGTCCTGACTTTC.

This clone was recorded once. CDR3 region: CASSADISGSSYEQYF. The CDR3 bases are TGTGCCAGCAGTGCTGACATTAGCGGGAGCTCCTACGAGCAGTACTTC. V usage is TRBV27 and J usage is TRBJ2-7; 9 bases fit TRBD2. The V gene end was trimmed by 5 bases and the J gene end by 0 bases; junction bases not matched to a gene: 8. The CDR3 covers 16 residues. Germline CDR1 is MNHEY and CDR2 is SMNVEV (reference sequence).

The gene calls are TRBV19 and TRBJ2-3; 7 bases line up with TRBD2. CDR1 and CDR2 (germline): LNHDA, SQIVND (reference sequence). V lost 5 bases and J lost 5; bases outside the gene matches: 10. CDR3 length: 15 residues. The CDR3 region is CASSFRGGAQDTQYF. CDR3 sequence (DNA): TGTGCCAGTAGTTTCCGCGGGGGAGCGCAAGATACGCAGTATTTT.

The rearrangement links TRBV7-7 to TRBJ2-5; TRBD2 agrees at 10 bases. The V gene end was trimmed by 6 bases and the J gene end by 1 base; junction bases not matched to a gene: 5. Germline V gives CDR1 SSHAT, CDR2 FNYEAQ (reference sequence). The CDR3 is made up of 15 amino acids. The CDR3 nucleotides read TGTGCCAGCAGTCATGGACTAGCGGCCCAAGAGACCCAGTACTTC. This sequence encodes CASSHGLAAQETQYF.

This chain connects TRBV6-5 to TRBJ1-6; D unresolved. The CDR3 totals 13 residues. Trimming shortened V by 6 bases and J by 6 bases, and 9 bases separated the two germline ends. Per the germline V gene, CDR1 is MNHEY and CDR2 is SVGAGI. The CDR3, as DNA: TGTGCCAGCAGGAGGATCCCTAATTCACCCCTCCACTTT. Translated: CASRRIPNSPLHF.

This clone showed up just a few times. The V gene is TRBV5-5, the J gene TRBJ2-3, with D perhaps matching TRBD1 (5 bases). The V gene's germline CDR1 is SGHKS and CDR2 YYEKEE (reference sequence). Trimming removed 3 bases from V and 2 bases from J, with 13 bases in between. The CDR3 contains 15 residues. CDR3 residues: CASSYPQGLTDTQYF. CDR3 coding DNA: TGTGCCAGCAGCTACCCGCAGGGTCTCACAGATACGCAGTATTTT.

This clone has a handful of counts. The V gene is TRBV28, the J gene TRBJ2-7; 15 nucleotides agree with TRBD2. V lost 6 bases, J lost 2 bases, and 2 bases stayed unmatched. CDR1 and CDR2 from the germline V gene are MDHEN and SYDVKM. The CDR3 spans 15 residues. CDR3 sequence reads: CASRRTSGRAYEQYF. The CDR3 nucleotides are TGTGCCAGCAGAAGGACTAGCGGGAGGGCCTACGAGCAGTACTTC.

The rearrangement joins TRBV5-4 to TRBJ2-5; possible D gene TRBD1, 6 bases. CDR1 and CDR2 from the germline V gene are SGHNT and YYREEE (reference sequence). This CDR3 is 15 amino acids long. Trimming pared 4 bases from V and 0 bases from J, leaving 13 bases between. The CDR3 sequence: CASSTGTRYQETQYF. The CDR3 DNA reads TGTGCCAGCAGCACCGGGACACGGTACCAAGAGACCCAGTACTTC.

The chain couples TRBV9 to TRBJ1-6, with D possibly being TRBD1 (6 bases). V lost 0 bases and J 10 bases, leaving 11 bases between the germline ends. This CDR3 spans 14 amino acids. Germline values: CDR1 SGDLS, CDR2 YYNGEE. The CDR3 loop reads CASSVGQVESPLHF. The DNA for the CDR3 is TGTGCCAGCAGCGTAGGACAGGTGGAATCACCCCTCCACTTT.

This sequence joins TRBV11-2 and TRBJ2-3; 9 bases fit TRBD2. The CDR3 totals 17 residues. The junction had 7 bases not matched to a gene; V was cut back by 3 bases and J by 0 bases. Germline V CDR1 and CDR2: SGHAT, FQNNGV. CDR3 region: CASSFGAGGPSTDTQYF. CDR3 nucleotide sequence: TGTGCCAGCAGCTTTGGAGCGGGAGGTCCTAGCACAGATACGCAGTATTTT. Supplemented by reference TRBV11-2 and TRBJ2-3, the full variable domain reads EAGVAQSPRYKIIEKRQSVAFWCNPISGHATLYWYQQILGQGPKLLIQFQNNGVVDDSQLPKDRFSAERLKGVDSTLKIQPAKLEDSAVYLCASSFGAGGPSTDTQYFGPGTRLTVL.

This clone has just a few counts. V and J are TRBV18 and TRBJ1-1; 8 bases are a match to TRBD1. CDR3 length: 19 residues. Per germline, CDR1 KGHSH and CDR2 LQKENI. V dropped 4 bases and J dropped 1; count of bases not matched to a gene: 17. The CDR3 DNA reads TGTGCCAGCTCACTTCGTAGCGGACAGGGAGGGGGAAAGAACACTGAAGCTTTCTTT. Its protein is CASSLRSGQGGGKNTEAFF.

This clone was seen just once. The chain links TRBV6-4 to TRBJ1-2; 9 bases are shared with TRBD1. Germline CDR1 and CDR2: MRHNA and SNTAGT. This CDR3 spans 18 amino acids. J lost 3 bases, V lost 6 bases, and 17 bases had no gene match. CDR3 residues: CASRTASDRGCLDYGYTF. The CDR3 coding sequence is TGTGCCAGCAGGACAGCCTCGGACAGGGGATGTTTGGACTATGGCTACACCTTC.

This chain connects TRBV29-1 to TRBJ2-3, with 10 nucleotides matching TRBD2. V shed 7 bases, J shed 4 bases, and the junction held 11 bases outside the gene matches. In germline, CDR1 is SQVTM, CDR2 ANQGSEA. This CDR3 comprises 15 residues. CDR3 sequence: CSAHELAGLSDTQYF. CDR3 DNA sequence: TGCAGCGCTCACGAACTAGCGGGACTATCAGATACGCAGTATTTT.

The DNA of the CDR3 is TGTGCCAGCAGCGCTAGCGGGAGCACAGATACGCAGTATTTT. It is translated as CASSASGSTDTQYF. The V call is TRBV9, the J call TRBJ2-3, with TRBD2 matching 8 bases. V trimming: 3 bases; J trimming: 0 bases; junction bases outside the gene matches: 0. Per germline, CDR1 SGDLS and CDR2 YYNGEE. This CDR3 has 14 residues.

The chain has TRBV5-4 and TRBJ2-7; 10 positions agree with TRBD2. The CDR3 contains 14 residues. J gave up 3 bases and V 2 bases, and 2 bases lay outside the gene matches. From germline, CDR1 is SGHNT and CDR2 YYREEE (reference sequence). CDR3 nucleotide sequence: TGTGCCAGCAGCTTCGGGACTAGCGTCTACGAGCAGTACTTC. Translation gives CASSFGTSVYEQYF.

This chain connects TRBV19 to TRBJ2-6; D perhaps matches TRBD2 (6 bases). The V and J ends lost 1 base and 0 bases respectively, with 7 bases between them. Germline V CDR1 and CDR2: LNHDA, SQIVND (reference sequence). The CDR3 is 16 residues long. The DNA of the CDR3 is TGTGCCAGTAGTATAGCGGGGGTCTCTGGGGCCAACGTCCTGACTTTC. Protein product: CASSIAGVSGANVLTF.

The chain uses TRBV18 and TRBJ1-5; 7 bases are a match to TRBD1. The CDR3 contains 13 residues. CDR1 KGHSH and CDR2 LQKENI come from the germline V gene. The J segment lost 5 bases and the V segment lost 3 bases, leaving 1 base of the junction unmatched. In nucleotides, the CDR3 is TGTGCCAGCTCACCCGGACAGGATCAGCCCCAGCATTTT. Amino acid sequence: CASSPGQDQPQHF.

V and J are TRBV7-8 and TRBJ2-7; TRBD2 matches 7 bases. CDR1 and CDR2 from the germline V gene are SGHVS and FQNEAQ. This CDR3 has 14 amino acids. V lost 3 bases and J lost 2; bases outside the gene matches: 4. The CDR3 DNA sequence: TGTGCCAGCAGCTTCCTAGCGGCTGCCTACGAGCAGTACTTC. Translation: CASSFLAAAYEQYF.

This clone appeared a single time. This chain links TRBV24-1 with TRBJ2-7; 7 nucleotides agree with TRBD1. The V and J ends lost 10 bases and 5 bases, in that order; junction bases with no gene match: 16. CDR3 length: 15 residues. Looked up from germline, CDR1 is KGHDR and CDR2 is SFDVKD. The CDR3, as DNA: TGTGCCACTAAGCCCCCGACAGGGAGAAAGCACGAGCAGTACTTC. Protein sequence: CATKPPTGRKHEQYF.

The chain uses TRBV6-5 and TRBJ1-4; 7 bases are a match to TRBD1. The V and J ends lost 5 bases and 6 bases, in that order; junction bases with no gene match: 6. The CDR3 is made up of 14 amino acids. CDR1 is MNHEY, CDR2 SVGAGI, per germline. The chain's CDR3 is CASSTGAMDEKLFF. Here the CDR3 DNA reads TGTGCCAGCAGTACAGGGGCGATGGATGAAAAACTGTTTTTT.

In its sample, this clone was seen once. The V and J genes are TRBV5-5 and TRBJ2-2; unclear D gene. V was pared by 10 bases and J by 3 bases, with 19 bases between. Germline CDR1 reads SGHKS; CDR2 reads YYEKEE (reference sequence). This CDR3 spans 15 amino acids. The CDR3 DNA reads TGTGCCCGCCTCACCCGGTCCCAACACACCGGGGAGCTGTTTTTT. This gives the protein CARLTRSQHTGELFF.

Written as DNA, the CDR3 is TGTGCCAGCAGGGGGACTAGCGGGAGGGGCTCCTACAATGAGCAGTTCTTC. It translates to CASRGTSGRGSYNEQFF. The rearrangement links TRBV7-9 to TRBJ2-1, with 16 bases fitting TRBD2. Germline trimming cut 6 bases from V and 0 bases from J; bases unmatched to any gene: 2. Germline V gives CDR1 SEHNR, CDR2 FQNEAQ (reference sequence). This CDR3 is 17 amino acids long.

The CDR3 region has the DNA TGCGCCAGCAGTGAGGCGGGGACTAGCGGGTACAATGAGCAGTTCTTC. It yields the protein CASSEAGTSGYNEQFF. The rearrangement links TRBV10-1 to TRBJ2-1, with 12 bases fitting TRBD2. There are 16 residues in the CDR3. Looked up from germline, CDR1 is WNHNN and CDR2 is SYGVQD (reference sequence). Losses at the gene ends were 2 bases for V and 4 bases for J; bases not matched to a gene: 3.

The V and J genes are TRBV9 and TRBJ2-5, with TRBD1 matching 7 bases. The CDR3 has 15 amino acids. V dropped 0 bases and J dropped 5; count of bases not matched to a gene: 7. CDR1 SGDLS and CDR2 YYNGEE come from the germline V gene. CDR3 residues: CASSVVGTEVETQYF. In nucleotides, the CDR3 is TGTGCCAGCAGCGTAGTTGGGACAGAGGTGGAGACCCAGTACTTC.

The rearrangement joins TRBV7-8 to TRBJ2-2; 12 bases match TRBD2. The V segment lost 4 bases and the J segment 5 bases; nucleotides outside the gene matches: 5. Germline V gene lookup returns CDR1 SGHVS and CDR2 FQNEAQ. The CDR3 extends over 16 amino acids. The CDR3 DNA sequence: TGTGCCAGCAGCTCGCTAGCGGGAGGGCCGACCGGGGAGCTGTTTTTT. As protein: CASSSLAGGPTGELFF.

This clone was picked up many times. This rearrangement joins TRBV10-1 to TRBJ2-5; no clear D gene. There are 15 residues in the CDR3. CDR1 and CDR2 (germline): WNHNN, SYGVQD (reference sequence). V lost 2 bases to trimming and J lost 2 bases, with 12 bases between them. The CDR3 sequence: CASSEVRGKQETQYF. The CDR3 DNA reads TGCGCCAGCAGTGAGGTGCGCGGCAAGCAAGAGACCCAGTACTTC.

This rearrangement joins TRBV6-4 to TRBJ2-2; 8 nucleotides line up with TRBD2. Germline assignment: CDR1 MRHNA and CDR2 SNTAGT. The trim removed 2 bases at V and 4 bases at J, leaving 3 bases unmatched. The CDR3 consists of 15 residues. The CDR3 sequence is CASSDLLAGTGELFF. In DNA, the CDR3 is TGTGCCAGCAGTGACCTGCTAGCGGGCACCGGGGAGCTGTTTTTT.